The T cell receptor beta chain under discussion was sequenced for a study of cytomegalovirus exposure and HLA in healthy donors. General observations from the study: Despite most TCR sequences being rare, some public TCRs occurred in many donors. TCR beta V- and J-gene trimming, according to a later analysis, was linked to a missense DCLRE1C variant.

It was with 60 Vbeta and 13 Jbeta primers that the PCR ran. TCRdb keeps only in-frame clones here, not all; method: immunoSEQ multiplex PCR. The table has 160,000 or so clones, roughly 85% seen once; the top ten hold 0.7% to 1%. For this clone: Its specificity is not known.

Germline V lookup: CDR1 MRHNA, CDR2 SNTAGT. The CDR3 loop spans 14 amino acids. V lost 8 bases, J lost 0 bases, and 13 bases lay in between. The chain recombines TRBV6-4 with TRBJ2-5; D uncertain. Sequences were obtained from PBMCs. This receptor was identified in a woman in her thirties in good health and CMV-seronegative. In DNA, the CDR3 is TGTGCCAGCTTAGACATCTCAAACCAAGAGACCCAGTACTTC. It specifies CASLDISNQETQYF.